This TCR beta chain stems from a study of T cell changes during pregnancy in multiple sclerosis. Germline V gives CDR1 SEHNR, CDR2 FQNEAQ (reference sequence). This CDR3 is 14 amino acids long. The V and J ends lost 1 base and 6 bases, in that order; junction bases with no gene match: 4. Libraries were prepared by immunoSEQ multiplex PCR; TCRdb keeps only in-frame clonotypes and omits some of them. The data show tens of thousands of clones, 92% seen once. The chain combines TRBV7-9 with TRBJ1-2, with TRBD1 matching 8 bases. Sequenced here: peripheral blood, sampled in the third trimester of pregnancy. The TCR sequence derives from a female donor in good health, enrolled as a control in a pregnancy study. CDR3: CASSLGGQGHGYTF. CDR3 DNA: TGTGCCAGCAGCTTAGGAGGACAGGGTCATGGCTACACCTTC.